These 21 T cell receptor beta chains share one sample of origin, sequenced in a study of T cell repertoires in cytomegalovirus infection. TCRdb re-analysed the reads in MiXCR, keeping a single row per CDR3 protein. The data contain some 940,000 distinct CDR3 sequences, 31% of them singletons. Which antigens these TCRs recognize remains unknown. The sequencing used cultured CD8+ T cells from PBMCs, collected from culture after CMV antigen stimulation. Every receptor here comes from a human donor in good health (CMV status not recorded). Some clones in this sample may be carry-over from other donors' samples.

There are a few counts of this clonotype. The V gene is TRBV27, the J gene TRBJ2-7; D assignment may be TRBD1 or TRBD2 (5 bases each). The CDR3 runs 15 residues. The germline V gene encodes CDR1 MNHEY and CDR2 SMNVEV (reference sequence). The V end was cut by 2 bases, the J end by 3 bases, with 14 bases between. The CDR3 region is CASSLGGDGFYEQYF. In DNA, the CDR3 is TGTGCCAGCAGTTTAGGTGGGGACGGCTTCTACGAGCAGTACTTC.

The chain joins TRBV27 to TRBJ2-3; D call uncertain. This CDR3 region has 14 residues. Between the trimmed V and J ends, which lost 7 bases and 0 bases, there was a span of 11 bases. The V gene's germline CDR1 is MNHEY and CDR2 SMNVEV (reference sequence). In DNA, the CDR3 is TGTGCCAGCAAGATCGTGACTAGCACAGATACGCAGTATTTT. Translating gives CASKIVTSTDTQYF.

This chain uses TRBV7-8 with TRBJ1-5; D call uncertain. The germline gives CDR1 SGHVS, CDR2 FQNEAQ. The CDR3 sequence is 16 residues long. V dropped 3 bases and J dropped 2 bases, with 14 bases sitting between them. CDR3 loop: CASSFRGFGGNQPQHF. The DNA of the CDR3 is TGTGCCAGCAGCTTTAGAGGGTTCGGTGGCAATCAGCCCCAGCATTTT.

The CDR3, as DNA: TGTGCCAGCAGCCCGGGACCCCCAGAGCAGTACTTC. As protein: CASSPGPPEQYF. The rearrangement links TRBV5-4 to TRBJ2-7; D possibly uses TRBD1 or TRBD2 (5 bases each). Germline lookup yields CDR1 SGHNT and CDR2 YYREEE (reference sequence). Trimming removed 4 bases at V and 7 bases at J, with 12 bases between. The CDR3 spans 12 residues.

This clonotype has only a few counts. The rearrangement uses TRBV7-6 and TRBJ2-1; 8 bases line up with TRBD1. J gave up 9 bases and V 5 bases, and 12 bases lay outside the gene matches. CDR1 SGHVS and CDR2 FNYEAQ come from the germline V gene. This CDR3 spans 15 amino acids. CDR3 coding DNA: TGTGCCAGCAGCATCTCCGGGACAGGCCGTGTTGAGCAGTTCTTC. Protein sequence: CASSISGTGRVEQFF.

On this clonotype: At one boundary the junction diverges from the germline segment, which might be a read error. The genes are TRBV7-7 and TRBJ2-1; 9 nucleotides align to TRBD2. CDR3 size: 16 residues. Germline V gives CDR1 SSHAT, CDR2 FNYEAQ (reference sequence). The CDR3, as DNA: TGTGCTAGCAGCCCAGAGGTAGCGGGGGCCTACAATGAGCAGTTCTTC. It specifies CASSPEVAGAYNEQFF.

This chain joins TRBV5-4 and TRBJ2-2; 8 nucleotides agree with TRBD2. The CDR3 is made up of 19 amino acids. J gave up 4 bases and V 0 bases, and 14 bases lay outside the gene matches. CDR1 SGHNT and CDR2 YYREEE come from the germline V gene (reference sequence). CDR3 DNA: TGTGCCAGCAGCTTGGCCGGGGGGGGCCACGGGGATGTCACCGGGGAGCTGTTTTTT. The encoded protein is CASSLAGGGHGDVTGELFF.

The CDR3 protein is CASSYGEINEKLFF. The CDR3 coding sequence is TGTGCCAGCAGTTATGGAGAGATAAATGAAAAACTGTTTTTT. The chain recombines TRBV12-3 or TRBV12-4 with TRBJ1-4; D gene unclear. The CDR3 is 14 residues long. Deletions cut 4 bases from V and 5 bases from J, with 11 bases between.

This clonotype showed up just a few times. The chain employs TRBV6-1 and TRBJ2-1; the D is unclear. The CDR3 consists of 10 residues. With 8 bases removed from V and 9 bases from J, the gap between germline ends came to 8 bases. Germline-derived CDR1 and CDR2 are MNHNS and SASEGT. CDR3: CASGITEQFF. The CDR3 DNA sequence: TGTGCCAGCGGGATAACTGAGCAGTTCTTC.

This chain uses TRBV7-8 with TRBJ2-2, with 7 bases lining up with TRBD2. The CDR3 contains 11 residues. The V and J ends lost 9 bases and 6 bases, in that order; junction bases with no gene match: 1. Germline CDR1 SGHVS, CDR2 FQNEAQ. CDR3 protein: CARGGAGELFF. The CDR3 nucleotides are TGTGCCAGGGGGGGGGCCGGGGAGCTGTTTTTT.

This clonotype has ten or more counts. This sequence joins TRBV7-2 and TRBJ1-4; a possible D gene is TRBD1 (6 bases). Between the trimmed V and J ends, which lost 4 bases and 5 bases, there was a span of 11 bases. CDR3 size: 14 residues. In germline, CDR1 is SGHTA, CDR2 FQGNSA. The CDR3 here is CASSSLTGNEKLFF. CDR3 in DNA: TGTGCCAGCAGCTCGCTAACAGGGAATGAAAAACTGTTTTTT.

V is TRBV10-3 and J is TRBJ2-3; 9 bases are shared with TRBD2. After removal of 0 bases from V and 2 bases from J, the junction contained 3 bases not matched to a gene. The germline V gene has CDR1 ENHRY and CDR2 SYGVKD. There are 16 residues in the CDR3. The CDR3 loop reads CAISESAGGHTDTQYF. The CDR3, as DNA: TGTGCCATCAGTGAGTCAGCGGGGGGACACACAGATACGCAGTATTTT.

This clonotype was observed at least ten times. This chain links TRBV5-8 with TRBJ2-7, with D maybe TRBD1 (7 bases). CDR1 and CDR2 (germline): SGHTS, YDEGEE. With 4 bases removed from V and 0 bases from J, the gap between germline ends came to 14 bases. This CDR3 comprises 15 residues. The CDR3 DNA reads TGTGCCAGCAGCCTTGCAGGGGGGTTCTCCTACGAGCAGTACTTC. Its translation is CASSLAGGFSYEQYF.

For this clonotype: One end of the junction does not line up with germline, which may come from a read error. J is TRBJ2-5 and V is TRBV9; TRBD1 matches at 9 bases. Germline V gene sequence: CDR1 SGDLS, CDR2 YYNGEE. This CDR3 has 14 residues. CDR3 sequence (DNA): TGTGCCTGCAGGGGGACAGGGCGCGAAGAGACCCAGTACTTC. Translated: CACRGTGREETQYF.

This clonotype was detected only a few times. V is TRBV12-3 or TRBV12-4 and J is TRBJ2-5, with 8 bases identical to TRBD1. Trimming removed 0 bases from V and 4 bases from J; junction bases left unmatched: 16. This CDR3 is built from 19 residues. CDR3 DNA sequence: TGTGCCAGCAGTTTAGCGCTAATCTCAGGACAGGGTTTAGGAGAGACCCAGTACTTC. This translates into CASSLALISGQGLGETQYF.

This chain links TRBV27 with TRBJ1-1; tentative D call: TRBD1 (5 bases). V lost 4 bases to trimming and J lost 5 bases, with 14 bases between them. CDR1 and CDR2 (germline): MNHEY, SMNVEV (reference sequence). The CDR3 has 14 residues. CDR3 protein: CASSSPGRGTEAFF. The CDR3 coding sequence is TGTGCCAGCAGTTCCCCAGGGAGGGGAACTGAAGCTTTCTTT.

This clonotype was seen a few times. V is TRBV11-2 and J is TRBJ2-7; D might be TRBD2 (5 bases). The CDR3 consists of 14 residues. The germline V gene encodes CDR1 SGHAT and CDR2 FQNNGV. Trimming cost V 7 bases and J 4 bases, with 17 bases left between them. CDR3 sequence (DNA): TGTGCCAGCACCCTCGGGGTAGGAAGTTACGAGCAGTACGTC. Translated: CASTLGVGSYEQYV.

This clonotype has a single count. The chain joins TRBV12-5 to TRBJ2-7; possibly TRBD1 or TRBD2 for D (5 bases each). Trimming stripped 2 bases from V and 6 bases from J, with 26 bases between. The CDR3 runs 18 residues. Germline CDR1 is LGHNT and CDR2 is FRNRAP. The CDR3 here is CASGLLLRAEGLPSEQYF. Here the CDR3 DNA reads TGTGCTAGTGGTTTGCTCCTCCGAGCAGAGGGGCTCCCCTCCGAGCAGTACTTC.

Turning to this clonotype: A much larger clone lies a single base off, so this may be a read error. The chain recombines TRBV7-6 with TRBJ2-1; no clear D. The CDR3 is 13 amino acids. Germline V lookup: CDR1 SGHVS, CDR2 FNYEAQ. CDR3 residues: CASSKDKNNEQIF. The CDR3 DNA reads as TGTGCCAGCAGCAAAGATAAAAACAATGAGCAGATCTTC.

The genes are TRBV6-1 and TRBJ1-2; D gene uncertain. This CDR3 is 13 amino acids long. The V gene lost 7 bases and the J gene lost 1 base, with 10 bases spanning the gap. Germline V gene lookup returns CDR1 MNHNS and CDR2 SASEGT. The CDR3 spells CASTYVLNYGYTF. CDR3 nucleotides: TGTGCCAGCACTTATGTTCTTAACTATGGCTACACCTTC.

V usage is TRBV20-1 and J usage is TRBJ1-1, with D hard to call. V shed 5 bases and J shed 5 bases, with 15 bases lying between them. The CDR3 consists of 13 residues. Looked up from germline, CDR1 is DFQATT and CDR2 is SNEGSKA (reference sequence). The CDR3 DNA sequence: TGCAGTGCTGCCCCCGTTAGGGTGACTGAAGCTTTCTTT. This encodes CSAAPVRVTEAFF.